A single sample is the source of the 2 T cell receptor beta chains below, sequenced in a study of blood T cell repertoires in COVID-19. This table comes from immunoSEQ multiplex PCR, and its TCRdb copy is limited to in-frame clones, with some not included. This table holds 130,000 to 150,000 clones, over 80% found once. The sequencing input was peripheral blood. The receptors were gathered from an older man with acute or convalescent COVID-19.

In nucleotides, the CDR3 is TGTGCCAGCAGCAAAGAAGGGACAGGGGGCGATTTCTCTGGAAACACCATATATTTT. This codes for CASSKEGTGGDFSGNTIYF. The V gene is TRBV21-1, the J gene TRBJ1-3; TRBD1, as called in the table, went unchecked against the DNA. TRBV21-1 is a known pseudogene. The CDR3 is 19 residues long.

The rearrangement joins TRBV5-5 to TRBJ1-6, with 9 bases matching TRBD1. The CDR3 is made up of 14 amino acids. The trim removed 3 bases at V and 8 bases at J, leaving 3 bases unmatched. CDR1 is SGHKS, CDR2 YYEKEE, per germline (reference sequence). The chain's CDR3 is CASSWGQGYSPLHF. CDR3 nucleotides: TGTGCCAGCAGCTGGGGACAGGGTTATTCACCCCTCCACTTT.